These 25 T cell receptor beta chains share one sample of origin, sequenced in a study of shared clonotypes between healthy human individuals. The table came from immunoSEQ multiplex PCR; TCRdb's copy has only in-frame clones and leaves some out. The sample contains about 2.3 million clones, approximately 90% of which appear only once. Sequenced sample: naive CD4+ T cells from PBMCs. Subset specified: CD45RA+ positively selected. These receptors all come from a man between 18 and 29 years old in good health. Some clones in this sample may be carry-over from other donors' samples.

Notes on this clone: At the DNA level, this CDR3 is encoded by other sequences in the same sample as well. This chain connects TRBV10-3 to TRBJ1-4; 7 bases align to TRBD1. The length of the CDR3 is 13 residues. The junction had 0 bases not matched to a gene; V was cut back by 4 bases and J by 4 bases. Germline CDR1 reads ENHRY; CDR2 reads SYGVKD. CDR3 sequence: CAISGQGNEKLFF. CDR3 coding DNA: TGTGCCATCAGTGGACAGGGTAATGAAAAACTGTTTTTT.

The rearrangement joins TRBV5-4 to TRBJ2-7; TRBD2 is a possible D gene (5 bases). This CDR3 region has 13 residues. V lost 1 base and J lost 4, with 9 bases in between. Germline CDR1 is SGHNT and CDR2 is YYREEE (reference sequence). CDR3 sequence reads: CASSLQRGYEQYF. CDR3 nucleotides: TGTGCCAGCAGCTTGCAAAGAGGGTACGAGCAGTACTTC.

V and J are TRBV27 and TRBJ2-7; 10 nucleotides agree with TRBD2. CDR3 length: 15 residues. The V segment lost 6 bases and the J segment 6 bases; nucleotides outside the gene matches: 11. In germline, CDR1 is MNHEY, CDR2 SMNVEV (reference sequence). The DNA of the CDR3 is TGTGCCAGCAGCTTAGCGGGGGGCTCCCCGGGCGAGCAGTACTTC. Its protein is CASSLAGGSPGEQYF.

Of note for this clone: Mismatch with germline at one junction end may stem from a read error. DNA for the CDR3: TGTGCCAGCAGCCCCGGCGGACTAGCGGGAGCCTCCAACGAGCAGTACTTC. This gives the protein CASSPGGLAGASNEQYF. The genes are TRBV5-4 and TRBJ2-7; 13 positions match TRBD2. The CDR3 is 17 amino acids. The germline V gene encodes CDR1 SGHNT and CDR2 YYREEE (reference sequence).

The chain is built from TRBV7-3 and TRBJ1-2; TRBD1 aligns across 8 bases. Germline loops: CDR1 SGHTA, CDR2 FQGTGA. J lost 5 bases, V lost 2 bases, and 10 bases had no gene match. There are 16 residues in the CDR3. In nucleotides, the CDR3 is TGTGCCAGCAGCTTAGGGACAGGAGGGGCAGGGTATGGCTACACCTTC. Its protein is CASSLGTGGAGYGYTF. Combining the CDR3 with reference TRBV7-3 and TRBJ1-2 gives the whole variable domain GAGVSQTPSNKVTEKGKYVELRCDPISGHTALYWYRQSLGQGPEFLIYFQGTGAADDSGLPNDRFFAVRPEGSVSTLKIQRTERGDSAVYLCASSLGTGGAGYGYTFGSGTRLTVV.

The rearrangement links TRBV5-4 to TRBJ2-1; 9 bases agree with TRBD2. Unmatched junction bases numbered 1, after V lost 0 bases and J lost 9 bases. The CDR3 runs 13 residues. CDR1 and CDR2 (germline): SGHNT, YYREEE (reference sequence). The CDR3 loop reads CASSLEAGGEQFF. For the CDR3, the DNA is TGTGCCAGCAGCTTGGAAGCGGGAGGTGAGCAGTTCTTC.

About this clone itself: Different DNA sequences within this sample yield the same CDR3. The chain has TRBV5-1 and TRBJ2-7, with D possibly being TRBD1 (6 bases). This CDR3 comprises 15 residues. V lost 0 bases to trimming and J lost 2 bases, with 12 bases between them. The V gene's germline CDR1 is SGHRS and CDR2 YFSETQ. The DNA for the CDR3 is TGCGCCAGCAGCTTGGCCGGGACAAGAACCTACGAGCAGTACTTC. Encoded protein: CASSLAGTRTYEQYF.

CDR3 bases: TGTGCCAGCAGGGGGACATTTGGGACCCACGAGCAGTACTTC. Protein: CASRGTFGTHEQYF. This rearrangement joins TRBV27 to TRBJ2-7, with a tentative D call TRBD1 (6 bases). The CDR3 runs 14 residues. V was trimmed by 6 bases and J by 5 bases, leaving 17 bases between them. Germline CDR1 is MNHEY and CDR2 is SMNVEV (reference sequence).

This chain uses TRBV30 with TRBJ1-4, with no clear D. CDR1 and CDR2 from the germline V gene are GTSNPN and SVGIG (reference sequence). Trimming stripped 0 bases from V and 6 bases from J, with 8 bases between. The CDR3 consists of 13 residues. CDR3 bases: TGTGCCTGGAGTGTGAACCGGGATGAAAAACTGTTTTTT. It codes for CAWSVNRDEKLFF.

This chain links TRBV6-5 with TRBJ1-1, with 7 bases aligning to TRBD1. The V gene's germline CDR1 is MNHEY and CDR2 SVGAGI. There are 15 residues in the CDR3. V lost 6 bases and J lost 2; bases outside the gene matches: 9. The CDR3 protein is CASSYRRDSNTEAFF. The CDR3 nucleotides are TGTGCCAGCAGCTACAGGCGGGACAGTAACACTGAAGCTTTCTTT.

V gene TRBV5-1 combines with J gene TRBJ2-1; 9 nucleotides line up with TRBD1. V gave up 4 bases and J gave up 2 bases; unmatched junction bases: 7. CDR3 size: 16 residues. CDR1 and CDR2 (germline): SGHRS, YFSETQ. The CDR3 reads CASSTGTGRTYNEQFF. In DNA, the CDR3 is TGCGCCAGCAGCACCGGGACAGGGAGGACCTACAATGAGCAGTTCTTC. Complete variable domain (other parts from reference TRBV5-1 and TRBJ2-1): KAGVTQTPRYLIKTRGQQVTLSCSPISGHRSVSWYQQTPGQGLQFLFEYFSETQRNKGNFPGRFSGRQFSNSRSEMNVSTLELGDSALYLCASSTGTGRTYNEQFFGPGTRLTVL.

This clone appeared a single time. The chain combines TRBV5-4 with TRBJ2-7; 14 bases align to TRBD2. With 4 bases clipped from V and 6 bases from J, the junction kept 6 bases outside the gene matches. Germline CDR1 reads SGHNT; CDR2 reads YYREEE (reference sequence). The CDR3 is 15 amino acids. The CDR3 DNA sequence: TGTGCCAGCAGCGCAAGACTAGCGGGAGGGGGCGAGCAGTACTTC. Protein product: CASSARLAGGGEQYF.

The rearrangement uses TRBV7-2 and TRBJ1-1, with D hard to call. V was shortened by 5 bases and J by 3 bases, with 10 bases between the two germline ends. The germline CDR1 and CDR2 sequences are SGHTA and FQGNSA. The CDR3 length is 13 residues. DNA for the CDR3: TGTGCCAGCAGCCCGAGGGTGGACACTGAAGCTTTCTTT. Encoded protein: CASSPRVDTEAFF. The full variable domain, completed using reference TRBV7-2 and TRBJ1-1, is GAGVSQSPSNKVTEKGKDVELRCDPISGHTALYWYRQSLGQGLEFLIYFQGNSAPDKSGLPSDRFSAERTGGSVSTLTIQRTQQEDSAVYLCASSPRVDTEAFFGQGTRLTVV.

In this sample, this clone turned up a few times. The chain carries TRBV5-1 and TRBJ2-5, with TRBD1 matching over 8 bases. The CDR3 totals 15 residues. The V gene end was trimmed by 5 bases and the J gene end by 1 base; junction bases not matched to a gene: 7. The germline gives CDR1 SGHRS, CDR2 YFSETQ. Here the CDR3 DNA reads TGCGCCAGCAGGGGGGGACAGGCCGTCCAAGAGACCCAGTACTTC. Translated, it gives CASRGGQAVQETQYF.

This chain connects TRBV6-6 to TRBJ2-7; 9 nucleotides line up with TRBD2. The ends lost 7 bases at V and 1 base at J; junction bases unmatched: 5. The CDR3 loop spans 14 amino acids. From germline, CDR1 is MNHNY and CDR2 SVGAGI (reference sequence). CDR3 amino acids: CASTETSGSYEQYF. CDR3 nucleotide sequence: TGTGCCAGCACCGAGACTAGCGGTTCCTACGAGCAGTACTTC.

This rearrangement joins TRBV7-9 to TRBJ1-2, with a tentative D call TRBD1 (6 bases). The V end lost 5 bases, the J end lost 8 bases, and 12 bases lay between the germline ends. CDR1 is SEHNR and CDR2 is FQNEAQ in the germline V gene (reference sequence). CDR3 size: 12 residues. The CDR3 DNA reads TGTGCCAGCAGCCACAGGGTTAGAGGCTACACCTTC. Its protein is CASSHRVRGYTF.

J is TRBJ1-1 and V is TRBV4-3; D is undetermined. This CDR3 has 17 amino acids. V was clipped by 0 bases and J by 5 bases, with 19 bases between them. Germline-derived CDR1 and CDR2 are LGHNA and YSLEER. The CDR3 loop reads CASSQDARPQEGTEAFF. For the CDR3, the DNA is TGCGCCAGCAGCCAAGACGCACGCCCTCAGGAGGGTACTGAAGCTTTCTTT.

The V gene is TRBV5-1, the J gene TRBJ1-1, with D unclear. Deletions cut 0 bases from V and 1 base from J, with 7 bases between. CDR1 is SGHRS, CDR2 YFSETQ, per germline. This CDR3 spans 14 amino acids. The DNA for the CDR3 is TGCGCCAGCAGCTTGGTATTTGGGAACACTGAAGCTTTCTTT. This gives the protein CASSLVFGNTEAFF.

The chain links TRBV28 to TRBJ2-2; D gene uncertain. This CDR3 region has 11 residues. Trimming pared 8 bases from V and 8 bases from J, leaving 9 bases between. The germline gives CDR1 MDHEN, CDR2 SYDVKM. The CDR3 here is CASLFEGELFF. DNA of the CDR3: TGTGCCAGCCTTTTCGAGGGGGAGCTGTTTTTT.

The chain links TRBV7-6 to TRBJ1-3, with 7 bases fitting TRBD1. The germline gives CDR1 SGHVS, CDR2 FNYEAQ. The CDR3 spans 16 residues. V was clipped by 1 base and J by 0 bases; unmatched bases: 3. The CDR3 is CASSLEGATSGNTIYF. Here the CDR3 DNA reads TGTGCCAGCAGCTTAGAGGGGGCAACCTCTGGAAACACCATATATTTT.

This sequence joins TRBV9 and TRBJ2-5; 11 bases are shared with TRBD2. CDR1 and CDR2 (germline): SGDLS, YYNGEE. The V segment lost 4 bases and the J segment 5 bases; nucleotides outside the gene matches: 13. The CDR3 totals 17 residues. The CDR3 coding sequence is TGTGCCAGCAGCCAAGGACTAGCGGGTTGGGGAGGGGAGACCCAGTACTTC. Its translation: CASSQGLAGWGGETQYF.

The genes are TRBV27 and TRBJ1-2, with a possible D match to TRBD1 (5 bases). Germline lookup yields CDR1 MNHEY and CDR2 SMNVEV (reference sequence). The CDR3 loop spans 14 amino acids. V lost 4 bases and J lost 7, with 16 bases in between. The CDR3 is CASSSQSQGTGYTF. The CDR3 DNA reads TGTGCCAGCAGTTCCCAATCCCAGGGTACTGGCTACACCTTC.

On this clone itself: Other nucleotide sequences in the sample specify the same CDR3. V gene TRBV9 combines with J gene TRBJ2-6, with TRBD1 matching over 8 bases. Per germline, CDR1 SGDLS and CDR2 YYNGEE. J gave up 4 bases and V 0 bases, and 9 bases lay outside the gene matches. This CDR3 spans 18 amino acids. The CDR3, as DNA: TGTGCCAGCAGCGTAGCCCCAACAGGGGGGTCCGGGGCCAACGTCCTGACTTTC. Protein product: CASSVAPTGGSGANVLTF.

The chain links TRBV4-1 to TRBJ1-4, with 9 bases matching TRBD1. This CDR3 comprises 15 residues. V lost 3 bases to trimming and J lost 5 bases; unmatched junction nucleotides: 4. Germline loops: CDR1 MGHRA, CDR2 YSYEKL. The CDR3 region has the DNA TGCGCCAGCAGCCAGTCCGGGACAGGGAATGAAAAACTGTTTTTT. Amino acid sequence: CASSQSGTGNEKLFF.

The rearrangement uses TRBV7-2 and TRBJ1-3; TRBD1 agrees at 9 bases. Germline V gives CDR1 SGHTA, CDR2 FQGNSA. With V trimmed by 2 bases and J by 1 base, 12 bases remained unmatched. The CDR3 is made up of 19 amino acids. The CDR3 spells CASSLTSSFGQGSGNTIYF. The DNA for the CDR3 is TGTGCCAGCAGCTTAACCTCATCTTTTGGACAGGGGTCTGGAAACACCATATATTTT. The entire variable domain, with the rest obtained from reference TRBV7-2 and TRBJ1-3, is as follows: GAGVSQSPSNKVTEKGKDVELRCDPISGHTALYWYRQSLGQGLEFLIYFQGNSAPDKSGLPSDRFSAERTGGSVSTLTIQRTQQEDSAVYLCASSLTSSFGQGSGNTIYFGEGSWLTVV.